This T cell receptor (beta chain) was retrieved from a study of shared clonotypes between healthy human individuals (dated by TCRdb to about 2020). As for the study more broadly: Two women and a few men aged 18 to 49 years were included in the cohort. For each donor, CD4 naive and CD4 memory were each run on three plates, CD8 naive on two plates, and CD8 memory on one plate. The study deeply sequenced blood TCR repertoires of five healthy adults to estimate repertoire size and the extent of clonotype sharing between individuals. To increase sequencing depth and limit assay-specific biases, TCR repertoire library preparation and sequencing were carried out by different laboratories using diverse techniques. Leukapheresis yielded between about 0.85 and 10 billion PBMCs per donor. Overall study results and their limits: Even with the large sequencing depth, rarefaction of the sorted-subset datasets indicated that sequencing was incomplete. Compared with non-shared clonotypes, the clonotypes found in all four sorted-subset donors had higher generation probabilities. Sampling was restricted to blood, and TCR repertoires in tissue are likely to differ from TCR repertoires in blood. Pairwise subsampling led to the expectation that sequencing depth would affect the degree of clonotype sharing among donors. Naive subsets generally had larger estimated clonotype richness than memory subsets did. Around 5% of naive CD4, 3% to 3.5% of naive CD8, roughly 2.4% of memory CD4, and roughly 0.4% of memory CD8 clonotypes were shared across several donors. Because the study included only a small number of donors, the genetic and exposure-history diversity represented was limited.

The germline V gene (reference sequence) specifies MNHEY as CDR1 and SMNVEV as CDR2. Clipping removes 7 bases from V and 4 bases from J, with 6 as the unmatched junction base count. The CDR3 sequence holds 14 residues, the cysteine and phenylalanine included. The retained sequence is limited to the CDR3, 42 bases, with the frame set at the first base. Note on this clone: This receptor's antigen is unknown. No much larger clone exists at a distance of one base, and base qualities are not known.

Using the deep immunoSEQ assay, TCR CDR3 regions were amplified from genomic DNA by multiplex PCR. Genomic DNA extracted from each cell subset was distributed evenly over all wells of several immunoSEQ 96-well plates, and each plate served as one replicate. For sorted subsets, each replicate PCR was loaded with roughly 0.2 ug genomic DNA, equivalent to 30,000 or so T cell genomes. Purified libraries were quantified with a Qubit 3.0 fluorometer, sized on a Bioanalyzer 2100, and re-quantified with the KAPA Library Quantification kit. Every immunoSEQ 96-well plate was sequenced on a dedicated single-read 150-cycle Illumina NextSeq 550 flow cell. Per the original workflow: The immunoSEQ output contained only junctional sequences without quality scores, so filtering could not match that applied to full-length reads. To assign V/J genes and CDR3, sequences were annotated against IMGT germline references using PyIR, a Python wrapper for IgBLAST v1.9. Reads were filtered out if the reads had weak V/J assignments (E-value above 1e-6), no CDR3, stop codons, out-of-frame junctions, or ambiguous translated residues. V3J clonotypes were defined as sequences sharing the same inferred V gene, J gene, and CDR3 amino acid sequence. To compute the percentage overlap between repertoires, the number of shared unique clonotypes was divided by the size of the smaller repertoire. RTK rarefaction, the Chao1 estimator, and Recon v2.1 estimates of unobserved clonotypes were used to assess repertoire richness. For all TCRbeta clonotypes obtained by the gDNA method from several donors, generation probabilities were computed with OLGA. What TCRdb holds here is the immuneACCESS table cut down to in-frame rearrangements. Part of the clones is not present; checked against another copy, under half of the missing clones reflect an unresolved V gene, and the others are unexplained. That table is the source of V, J and clone size, and D and trimming were worked out from the DNA. In all, the sample holds about 730,000 clones, and over 60% of those were seen once. The top ten constitute around 1.8% of the sample.

Healthy HIV-negative adults with no recently reported acute infections or vaccinations were included as donors. Every donor was a Caucasian adult living in Nashville, Tennessee, USA. CD4+ T cells were enriched by magnetic negative selection, after which naive cells were positively selected on CD45RA and the negative fraction was taken as the memory subset. After blood collection by leukapheresis, PBMCs were isolated using Ficoll-Histopaque density gradient centrifugation and then cryopreserved in the vapor phase of liquid nitrogen. Purity and quantity of every magnetically sorted T cell population were checked by analytical flow cytometry. From each sorted fraction, genomic DNA was isolated and quantified by UV absorbance on a Nanodrop 2000c.

The sample taken for sequencing was memory CD4+ T cells sorted from blood. This sample's cell subset or site label indicates: CD45RA-negative fraction. The chain uses TRBV27 and TRBJ2-3; a stretch of 9 junction bases matches TRBD2. The receptor comes from a young woman in good health. The CDR3 here reads CASMDSGRSDTQYF. The sequence in DNA is TGTGCCAGCATGGATAGCGGGAGATCAGATACGCAGTATTTT.